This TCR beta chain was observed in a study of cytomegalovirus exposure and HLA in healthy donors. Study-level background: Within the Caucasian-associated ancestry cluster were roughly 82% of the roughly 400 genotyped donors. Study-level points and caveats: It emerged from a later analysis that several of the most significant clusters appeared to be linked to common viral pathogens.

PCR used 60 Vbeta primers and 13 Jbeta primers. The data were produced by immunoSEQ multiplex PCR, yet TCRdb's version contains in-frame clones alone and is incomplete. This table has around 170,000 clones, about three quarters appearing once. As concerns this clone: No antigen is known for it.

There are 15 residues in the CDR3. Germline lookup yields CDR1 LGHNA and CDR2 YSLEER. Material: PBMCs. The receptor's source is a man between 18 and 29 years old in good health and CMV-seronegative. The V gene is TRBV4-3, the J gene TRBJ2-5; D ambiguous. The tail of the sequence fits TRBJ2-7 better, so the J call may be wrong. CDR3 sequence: CASSQERGSSYEQYF. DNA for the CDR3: TGCGCCAGCAGCCAAGAGAGAGGTAGCTCCTACGAGCAGTACTTC.